The present T cell receptor beta chain was sequenced within a study of shared clonotypes between healthy human individuals. In the study overall: For every donor, three CD4 naive, three CD4 memory, two CD8 naive and one CD8 memory plates were used. Overall study findings and caveats: Only a few donors were included, so the genetic and exposure-history diversity represented was limited.

On this clone itself: Its antigen is currently unknown.

CDR1 MDHEN and CDR2 SYDVKM come from the germline V gene. This CDR3 spans 14 amino acids. The ends lost 5 bases at V and 3 bases at J; junction bases unmatched: 6. Only in-frame clones appear in the TCRdb table, and some are missing; sequencing was by immunoSEQ multiplex PCR. The sample has 330,000 or so clones, 74% seen once. V gene TRBV28 combines with J gene TRBJ1-1; 7 bases agree with TRBD1. The sequence came from a man younger than 40 in good health. The material sequenced was memory CD4+ T cells sorted from blood. Subset noted: CD45RA-negative fraction. As DNA, the CDR3 is TGTGCCAGCAGTCCAGGACAGGTTTACACTGAAGCTTTCTTT. Translating gives CASSPGQVYTEAFF.